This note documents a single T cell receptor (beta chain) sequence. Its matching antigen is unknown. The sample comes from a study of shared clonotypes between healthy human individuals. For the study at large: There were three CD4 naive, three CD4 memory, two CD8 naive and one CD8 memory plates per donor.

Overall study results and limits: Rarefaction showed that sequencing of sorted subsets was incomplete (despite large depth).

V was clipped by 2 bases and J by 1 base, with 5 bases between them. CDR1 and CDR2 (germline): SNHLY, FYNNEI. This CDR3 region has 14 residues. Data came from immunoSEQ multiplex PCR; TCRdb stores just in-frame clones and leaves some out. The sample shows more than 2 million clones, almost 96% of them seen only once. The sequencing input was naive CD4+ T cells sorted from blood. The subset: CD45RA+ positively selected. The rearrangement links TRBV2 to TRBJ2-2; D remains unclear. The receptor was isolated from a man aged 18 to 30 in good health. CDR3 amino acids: CASSELGNTGELFF. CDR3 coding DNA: TGTGCCAGCAGTGAACTAGGGAACACCGGGGAGCTGTTTTTT.